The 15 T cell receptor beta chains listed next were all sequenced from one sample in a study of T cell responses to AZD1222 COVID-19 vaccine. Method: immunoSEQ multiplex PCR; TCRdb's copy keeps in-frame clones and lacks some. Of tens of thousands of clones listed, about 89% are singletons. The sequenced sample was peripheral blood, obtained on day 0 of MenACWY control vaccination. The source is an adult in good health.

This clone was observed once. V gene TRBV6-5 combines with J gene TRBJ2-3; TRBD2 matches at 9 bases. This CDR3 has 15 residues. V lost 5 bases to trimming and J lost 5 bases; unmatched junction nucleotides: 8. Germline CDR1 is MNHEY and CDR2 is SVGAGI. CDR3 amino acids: CASSTHSGRVDTQYF. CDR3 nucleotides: TGTGCCAGCAGTACACATAGCGGGAGAGTAGATACGCAGTATTTT.

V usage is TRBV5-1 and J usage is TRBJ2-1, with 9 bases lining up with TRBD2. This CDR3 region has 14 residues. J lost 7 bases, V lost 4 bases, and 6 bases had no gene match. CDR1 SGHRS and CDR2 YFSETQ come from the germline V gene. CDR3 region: CASSPMSGRNEQFF. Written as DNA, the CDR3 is TGCGCCAGCAGCCCAATGAGCGGGAGGAATGAGCAGTTCTTC.

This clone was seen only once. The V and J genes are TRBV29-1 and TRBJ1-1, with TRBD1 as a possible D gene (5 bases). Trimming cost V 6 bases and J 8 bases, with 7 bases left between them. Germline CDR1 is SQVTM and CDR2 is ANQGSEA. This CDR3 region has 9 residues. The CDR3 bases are TGCAGCGTAGGGGCCGAAGCTTTCTTT. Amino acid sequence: CSVGAEAFF.

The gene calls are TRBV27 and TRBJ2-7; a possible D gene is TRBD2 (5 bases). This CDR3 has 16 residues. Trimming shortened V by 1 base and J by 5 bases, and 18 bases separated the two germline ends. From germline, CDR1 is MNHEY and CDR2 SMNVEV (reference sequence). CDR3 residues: CASSLLRGPKGDEQYF. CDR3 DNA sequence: TGTGCCAGCAGTTTATTACGGGGTCCGAAGGGAGACGAGCAGTACTTC.

The DNA of the CDR3 is TGTGCCAGCCGGCGCGGCGGGAGAGGAGAAGAGACCCAGTACTTC. This sequence encodes CASRRGGRGEETQYF. The chain has TRBV3-1 (or the pseudogene TRBV3-2) and TRBJ2-5, with 7 bases identical to TRBD2. J gave up 3 bases and V 8 bases, and 12 bases lay outside the gene matches. Germline lookup yields CDR1 LGHDT and CDR2 YNNKEL (reference sequence). This CDR3 has 15 amino acids.

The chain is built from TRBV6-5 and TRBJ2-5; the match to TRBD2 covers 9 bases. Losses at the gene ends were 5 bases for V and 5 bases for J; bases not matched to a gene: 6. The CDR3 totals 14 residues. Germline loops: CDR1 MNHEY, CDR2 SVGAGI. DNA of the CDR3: TGTGCCAGCAGTCTGGGACTAGCCGGGGAGACCCAGTACTTC. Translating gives CASSLGLAGETQYF.

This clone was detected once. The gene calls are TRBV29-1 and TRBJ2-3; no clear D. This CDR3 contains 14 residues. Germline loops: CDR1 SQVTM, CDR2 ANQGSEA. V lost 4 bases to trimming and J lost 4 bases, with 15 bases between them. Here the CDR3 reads CSVGDFFSSDTQYF. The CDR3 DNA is TGCAGCGTTGGGGATTTTTTTTCCTCAGATACGCAGTATTTT.

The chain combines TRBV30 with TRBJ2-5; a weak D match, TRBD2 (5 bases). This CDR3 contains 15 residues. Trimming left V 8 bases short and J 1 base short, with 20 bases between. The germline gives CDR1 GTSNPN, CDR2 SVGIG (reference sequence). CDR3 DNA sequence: TGTGCCGCTCCCTCCTCCCGGGGATCCCAAGAGACCCAGTACTTC. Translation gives CAAPSSRGSQETQYF.

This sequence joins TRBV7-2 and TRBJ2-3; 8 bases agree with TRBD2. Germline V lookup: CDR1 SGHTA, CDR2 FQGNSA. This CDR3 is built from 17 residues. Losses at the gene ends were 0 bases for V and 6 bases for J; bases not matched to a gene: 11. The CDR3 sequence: CASSLAQLGAGADTQYF. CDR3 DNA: TGTGCCAGCAGCTTAGCGCAGTTAGGAGCGGGAGCGGATACGCAGTATTTT.

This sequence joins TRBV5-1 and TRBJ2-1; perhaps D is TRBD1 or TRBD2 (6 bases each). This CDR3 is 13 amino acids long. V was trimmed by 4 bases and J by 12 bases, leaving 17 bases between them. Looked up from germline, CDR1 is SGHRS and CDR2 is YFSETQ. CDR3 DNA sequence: TGCGCCAGCAGCGGGGGGACACTGGATCGGCAGTTCTTC. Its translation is CASSGGTLDRQFF.

CDR3 coding DNA: TGTGCCAGCAGCTTGGGGACAGATAATTCACCCCTCCACTTT. It codes for CASSLGTDNSPLHF. This rearrangement joins TRBV7-2 to TRBJ1-6; 7 bases align to TRBD1. V lost 3 bases and J lost 5; bases outside the gene matches: 1. The CDR3 covers 14 residues. Germline CDR1 is SGHTA and CDR2 is FQGNSA.

CDR3 nucleotides: TGTGCCAGCAGTTACGGGGCGGGAGACTTCGAGACCCAGTACTTC. As protein: CASSYGAGDFETQYF. The chain uses TRBV6-2 or TRBV6-3 and TRBJ2-5; TRBD2 aligns across 7 bases. The germline V gene has CDR1 MNHEY and CDR2 SVGEGT. This CDR3 is 15 amino acids long. Trimming took 2 bases from V and 5 from J; bases not matched to a gene: 8.

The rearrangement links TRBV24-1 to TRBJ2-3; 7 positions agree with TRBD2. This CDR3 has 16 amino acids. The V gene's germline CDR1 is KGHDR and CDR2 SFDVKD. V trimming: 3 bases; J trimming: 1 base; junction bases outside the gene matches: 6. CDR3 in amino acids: CATSDPTAGGTDTQYF. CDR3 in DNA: TGTGCCACCAGTGATCCAACGGCGGGAGGCACAGATACGCAGTATTTT.

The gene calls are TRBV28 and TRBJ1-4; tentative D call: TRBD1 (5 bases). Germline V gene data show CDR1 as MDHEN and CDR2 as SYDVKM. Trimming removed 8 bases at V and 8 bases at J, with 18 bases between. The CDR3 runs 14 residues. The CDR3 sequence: CASRRGEKGEKLFF. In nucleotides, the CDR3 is TGTGCCAGCCGTCGGGGGGAGAAAGGAGAAAAACTGTTTTTT.

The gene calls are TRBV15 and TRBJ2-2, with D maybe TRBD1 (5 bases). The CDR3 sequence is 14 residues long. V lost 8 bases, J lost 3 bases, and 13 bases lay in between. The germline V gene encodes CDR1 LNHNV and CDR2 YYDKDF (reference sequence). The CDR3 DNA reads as TGTGCCACCGGCGCAGGGCAGGACACCGGGGAGCTGTTTTTT. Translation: CATGAGQDTGELFF.